The subject of this entry is one T cell receptor beta chain. Its antigen is still unknown. Base qualities are not recorded, but no much larger clone differs from it by a single base. This specimen comes from a study of tumor-infiltrating lymphocytes in localized non-small cell lung cancer (dated by TCRdb to the early 2020s). With respect to the entire study: Patients whose samples were collected after neoadjuvant chemotherapy, as well as both smokers and never-smokers and several histologies, were included in the cohort. In total, the ICON cohort was made up of around 140 surgical patients who had localized non-small cell lung cancer and whose tumors were resected. For approximately 50 patients, immunoSEQ T-cell fraction was compared between paired tumor and uninvolved lung. Each patient provided resected tumor tissue plus uninvolved lung tissue from the same patient, with the uninvolved lung tissue described as non-adjacent to the tumor. The same patients underwent several integrated assays, with TCR sequencing performed together with flow cytometry, multiplex immunofluorescence, RNA-seq, exome sequencing and proteomics. Summary of the overall study and its limitations: Higher T cell infiltration in tumors than in uninvolved lung tissue was supported by TCRbeta sequencing, consistent with immunofluorescence CD3 counts. Assay coverage differed among patients according to how much tissue was available, so only a subset of the cohort had TCR sequencing. No association of tumor T-cell fraction from TCR sequencing with recurrence-free survival was found (p = 0.61). Different pieces of the same tissue were used for different assays, so technical variation could not be separated from intratumor heterogeneity. TCR-derived T-cell fraction did not differ between the flow cytometry-defined immunotypes IM1 (good prognosis) and IM2 (poor prognosis).

Enrollment in ICON was initiated in the first half of 2016, and the last patient was enrolled in September 2018. In a subcohort of around 72 patients, fresh tumor and matched uninvolved tissue were collected for in-depth immune analyses, with TCR sequencing among those analyses. DNA for TCR sequencing was isolated from bulk tissue, and no cell sorting was done. The T-cell fraction in tumor and uninvolved lung tissue was provided by TCR sequencing with the immunoSEQ assay. Per the authors' processing: For survival analysis, patients were split into high (upper tertile) and low (lower two tertiles) T-cell fraction groups and compared by log-rank test. A signed-rank test was used to test paired tumor versus uninvolved lung differences in T-cell fraction. Sourced from immuneACCESS, this table was stored by TCRdb with only in-frame sequences that have V and J called. A share of the clones is absent; for the studies checked, an unresolved V gene accounts for under half, and the remainder has no known explanation. From that table come the V and J calls and clone size; the DNA was used to work out D and trimming. The sample has tens of thousands of clones on record, just under 70% of them singletons. The leading ten clones occupy 14% to 15% of the sample.

V has 3 bases trimmed and J has 4 bases trimmed; junction bases matching no gene number 9. From the cysteine up to the phenylalanine, the CDR3 has a length of 17 residues. This entry keeps only the CDR3 DNA: 51 bases, framed from base 1. Looking up the germline V gene (reference sequence) yields CDR1 SEHNR and CDR2 FQNEAQ. Rearrangement joined TRBV7-9 to TRBJ1-5; TRBD1 aligns with 10 central bases. The sequencing sample was made of lung tumor tissue. This TCR came from a human donor with non-small cell lung cancer. The CDR3 reads CASSFFPGQGLNQPQHF. DNA sequence: TGTGCCAGCAGCTTTTTCCCGGGACAGGGGCTAAATCAGCCCCAGCATTTT.